The rows below give T cell receptor beta chains drawn from one sample of a study of identical twins. TCRdb analysed the 5' RACE reads with MiXCR anew, one entry per CDR3 protein. Among 1.5 million to 2 million distinct CDR3 sequences, 25% to 35% were seen once, and the ten largest hold less than 0.35%. Sequencing was performed on cord blood. Receptors were obtained from a newborn girl in good health. Both conserved end residues are part of each CDR3. The order of the fields is clone size, V gene, J gene, D gene, CDR3 DNA, CDR3 protein. The D gene is left open where the match is weak. For some rows the clone size is stated as once, few or many, or as a class when expanded; others skip it.

clone size: .
V gene: TRBV14
J gene: TRBJ2-5
D gene: TRBD2
CDR3 DNA: TGTGCCAGTAGCCAAGTAAGCGGGGGGAAAGAGACCCAGTACTTC
CDR3 protein: CASSQVSGGKETQYF

clone size: few
V gene: TRBV10-3
J gene: TRBJ1-5
D gene: .
CDR3 DNA: TGTGCCATCAGTGAGTCGATTCAGGGCGGTCAGCCCCAGCATTTT
CDR3 protein: CAISESIQGGQPQHF

clone size: .
V gene: TRBV5-1
J gene: TRBJ2-3
D gene: TRBD2
CDR3 DNA: TGCGCCAGCAGCTCAGGACTAGCGGGATCGTTGGGCACAGATACGCAGTATTTT
CDR3 protein: CASSSGLAGSLGTDTQYF

clone size: few
V gene: TRBV24-1
J gene: TRBJ2-5
D gene: .
CDR3 DNA: TGTGCCACCAGTGACCCCACCGGGATCAATGAGCAGTACTTC
CDR3 protein: CATSDPTGINEQYF

clone size: few
V gene: TRBV27
J gene: TRBJ1-5
D gene: .
CDR3 DNA: TGTGCCAGCAGTTTATCACGCCAACAGCCCCAGCATTTT
CDR3 protein: CASSLSRQQPQHF

clone size: few
V gene: TRBV20-1
J gene: TRBJ2-3
D gene: .
CDR3 DNA: TGCAGTGCTATCGAGGGGTATTCGGGAGATACGCAGTATTTT
CDR3 protein: CSAIEGYSGDTQYF

clone size: few
V gene: TRBV4-1
J gene: TRBJ2-1
D gene: TRBD2
CDR3 DNA: TGCGCCAGCAGCCAAGATCTCGCTAGCGGGAGGCGTTCCTACAATGAGCAGTTCTTC
CDR3 protein: CASSQDLASGRRSYNEQFF

clone size: .
V gene: TRBV27
J gene: TRBJ1-6
D gene: TRBD1
CDR3 DNA: TGTGCCAGCACCCAGCTAGGGACAGGGGCCTCACCCCTCCACTTT
CDR3 protein: CASTQLGTGASPLHF

clone size: few
V gene: TRBV29-1
J gene: TRBJ2-1
D gene: TRBD2
CDR3 DNA: TGCAGCGTTTGGCGGGGGGGCGACAATGAGCAGTTCTTC
CDR3 protein: CSVWRGGDNEQFF

clone size: few
V gene: TRBV12-3/TRBV12-4
J gene: TRBJ1-4
D gene: TRBD1
CDR3 DNA: TGTGCCAGCAGTTTGCGCCAGGGGGATCGGACTAATGAAAAACTGTTTTTT
CDR3 protein: CASSLRQGDRTNEKLFF

clone size: .
V gene: TRBV5-1
J gene: TRBJ2-7
D gene: TRBD2
CDR3 DNA: TGCGCCAGCAGCTGGGGAGGGGCCACAAACTACGAGCAGTACTTC
CDR3 protein: CASSWGGATNYEQYF

clone size: few
V gene: TRBV20-1
J gene: TRBJ2-1
D gene: TRBD2
CDR3 DNA: TGCAGTGCTAGCTCTCGCGGGAGGGTCAATGAGCAGTTCTTC
CDR3 protein: CSASSRGRVNEQFF

clone size: .
V gene: TRBV7-2
J gene: TRBJ2-1
D gene: TRBD2
CDR3 DNA: TGTGCCAGCAGCATAATAGCGGGGGTAACCTACAATGAGCAGTTCTTC
CDR3 protein: CASSIIAGVTYNEQFF

clone size: once
V gene: TRBV4-1
J gene: TRBJ1-1
D gene: .
CDR3 DNA: TGCGCCAGCAGCCCTACTGGACCCCGAGGGTCTGAAGCTTTCTTT
CDR3 protein: CASSPTGPRGSEAFF

clone size: .
V gene: TRBV12-3/TRBV12-4
J gene: TRBJ2-5
D gene: TRBD2
CDR3 DNA: TGTGCCAGCAGTTTCGGGGGGTTTATAAGAAATGAGCAGTACTTC
CDR3 protein: CASSFGGFIRNEQYF

clone size: few
V gene: TRBV12-3/TRBV12-4
J gene: TRBJ2-7
D gene: TRBD2
CDR3 DNA: TGTGCCAGCAGCTCTGACCGGACTAGAGGGTACGAGCAGTACTTC
CDR3 protein: CASSSDRTRGYEQYF

clone size: .
V gene: TRBV7-9
J gene: TRBJ1-2
D gene: .
CDR3 DNA: TGTGCCAGCAACTTAGACGGCGGCTACACCTTC
CDR3 protein: CASNLDGGYTF

clone size: .
V gene: TRBV18
J gene: TRBJ2-3
D gene: .
CDR3 DNA: TGTGCCAGCTCGCCAATCGAGCGCACAGATACGCAGTATTTT
CDR3 protein: CASSPIERTDTQYF

clone size: .
V gene: TRBV10-3
J gene: TRBJ2-6
D gene: TRBD1
CDR3 DNA: TGTGCCATCAGGCCTGGACAGGGGGCGGTAGGGGCCAACGTCCTGACTTTC
CDR3 protein: CAIRPGQGAVGANVLTF

clone size: .
V gene: TRBV20-1
J gene: TRBJ2-2
D gene: TRBD1
CDR3 DNA: TGCAGTGCGAGACAGGGGGCCTATGTTCGGGAGCTGTTTTTT
CDR3 protein: CSARQGAYVRELFF

clone size: .
V gene: TRBV28
J gene: TRBJ2-1
D gene: TRBD1
CDR3 DNA: TGTGCCAGCAGTTTCTCCGACAGGGTGGCTGGCAATGAGCAGTTCTTC
CDR3 protein: CASSFSDRVAGNEQFF

clone size: few
V gene: TRBV29-1
J gene: TRBJ2-4
D gene: TRBD2
CDR3 DNA: TGCAGCGTCGGGACTAGCGGGAGGTCTGGAAACATTCAGTACTTC
CDR3 protein: CSVGTSGRSGNIQYF

clone size: many
V gene: TRBV12-3/TRBV12-4
J gene: TRBJ2-6
D gene: .
CDR3 DNA: TGTGCCAGCAGTTTCATCTCTGGGGCCAACGTCCTGACTTTC
CDR3 protein: CASSFISGANVLTF

clone size: .
V gene: TRBV5-1
J gene: TRBJ2-7
D gene: .
CDR3 DNA: TGCGCCAGCAGCCCCATAACGGCTAGTAGAAGCGAGCAGTACTTC
CDR3 protein: CASSPITASRSEQYF

clone size: .
V gene: TRBV5-1
J gene: TRBJ2-3
D gene: .
CDR3 DNA: TGCGCCAGCAGCTTGGCCGATCTCGGGGCCACAGATACGCAGTATTTT
CDR3 protein: CASSLADLGATDTQYF

clone size: once
V gene: TRBV6-1
J gene: TRBJ1-2
D gene: TRBD1
CDR3 DNA: TGTGCCAGCACCCGACAGGGGCAGGCTAACTATGGCTACACCTTC
CDR3 protein: CASTRQGQANYGYTF

clone size: .
V gene: TRBV29-1
J gene: TRBJ2-3
D gene: TRBD1
CDR3 DNA: TGCAGCGCCGGACAGGGGGGCGTTGATACGCAGTATTTT
CDR3 protein: CSAGQGGVDTQYF

clone size: .
V gene: TRBV4-2
J gene: TRBJ1-1
D gene: TRBD1
CDR3 DNA: TGTGCCAGCAGCCAAGATCAGGGGGATGGGGCTTTCTTT
CDR3 protein: CASSQDQGDGAFF

clone size: many
V gene: TRBV12-3/TRBV12-4
J gene: TRBJ2-7
D gene: .
CDR3 DNA: TGTGCCAGCAGTTTCAGGGCGGCCCCCTACGAGCAGTACTTC
CDR3 protein: CASSFRAAPYEQYF

clone size: .
V gene: TRBV12-3/TRBV12-4
J gene: TRBJ1-2
D gene: .
CDR3 DNA: TGTGCCAGCCGATTGGCAGGGGAGGTTGGCTACACCTTC
CDR3 protein: CASRLAGEVGYTF

clone size: few
V gene: TRBV6-5
J gene: TRBJ2-3
D gene: .
CDR3 DNA: TGTGCCAGCAGTTACTCGATAGTATGGGGACCGGATACGCAGTATTTT
CDR3 protein: CASSYSIVWGPDTQYF

clone size: .
V gene: TRBV11-3
J gene: TRBJ2-1
D gene: TRBD2
CDR3 DNA: TGTGCCAGCAGCCTAAGAGCGTCTAGCGGAAACAATGAGCAGTTCTTC
CDR3 protein: CASSLRASSGNNEQFF

clone size: few
V gene: TRBV3-1
J gene: TRBJ2-1
D gene: .
CDR3 DNA: TGTGCCAGCAGCCAACTCACTGCTGAGCAGTTCTTC
CDR3 protein: CASSQLTAEQFF

clone size: .
V gene: TRBV20-1
J gene: TRBJ2-3
D gene: TRBD2
CDR3 DNA: TGCAGTTCTCTAGCGGGGGGCAAGACAGATACGCAGTATTTT
CDR3 protein: CSSLAGGKTDTQYF

clone size: .
V gene: TRBV27
J gene: TRBJ2-5
D gene: TRBD2
CDR3 DNA: TGTGCCAGCAGACTAAATCCGGGACTAGCGGGAGAGACCCAGTACTTC
CDR3 protein: CASRLNPGLAGETQYF

clone size: .
V gene: TRBV21-1
J gene: TRBJ2-2
D gene: .
CDR3 DNA: TGTGCCAGCAGCAAAGGACGAGCGGGCAACACCGGGGAGCTGTTTTTT
CDR3 protein: CASSKGRAGNTGELFF

clone size: .
V gene: TRBV7-2
J gene: TRBJ2-5
D gene: TRBD1
CDR3 DNA: TGTGCCAGCAGCAAACGGACAGGGGGAGAGACCCAGTACTTC
CDR3 protein: CASSKRTGGETQYF

clone size: .
V gene: TRBV28
J gene: TRBJ1-5
D gene: .
CDR3 DNA: TGTGCCAGCAGTTTATCAGGGGCCTTTCAGCCCCAGCATTTT
CDR3 protein: CASSLSGAFQPQHF

clone size: few
V gene: TRBV29-1
J gene: TRBJ1-1
D gene: TRBD1
CDR3 DNA: TGCAGGGTACGGACAGGGGGCACTGAAGCTTTCTTT
CDR3 protein: CRVRTGGTEAFF

clone size: .
V gene: TRBV6-5
J gene: TRBJ2-3
D gene: .
CDR3 DNA: TGTGCCAGCAGTTACGTCGGACCCACTAGCCCAAGCACAGATACGCAGTATTTT
CDR3 protein: CASSYVGPTSPSTDTQYF